The rows below give T cell receptor beta chains drawn from one sample of a study of molecular identifiers for immune sequencing clone quantification. A single record per CDR3 protein comes from TCRdb applying MiXCR to the PCR reads. The table has over 50,000 distinct CDR3 sequences, approximately 34% seen once. The sample was naive CD8+ T cells from blood, with Jurkat cell RNA spiked in. The receptors derive from a human donor in good health. Some libraries in this study had Jurkat cell RNA spiked in. Both conserved end residues are part of each CDR3. The order of the fields is J gene, clone size, V gene, D gene, CDR3 DNA, CDR3 protein. The D gene is left open where the match is weak. Not all rows give a size; the values are once, few, many and, for expanded clones, a class.

TRBJ2-7 | - | TRBV6-2/TRBV6-3 | TRBD1 | TGTGCCAGCAGTACGCCCGGGACAGGGCGCGAGCAGTACTTC | CASSTPGTGREQYF
TRBJ2-1 | few | TRBV6-2/TRBV6-3 | TRBD2 | TGTGCCACCTTCCGGACTAGCGGAATCTACAATGAGCAGTTCTTC | CATFRTSGIYNEQFF
TRBJ2-7 | - | TRBV14 | TRBD1 | TGTGCCAGCAGCCAAACAGACAGGGCGTTAGACTACGAGCAGTACTTC | CASSQTDRALDYEQYF
TRBJ2-7 | few | TRBV28 | - | TGTGCCAGCAGTTTCTCTGCAGGTTATACCTACGAGCAGTACTTC | CASSFSAGYTYEQYF
TRBJ2-2 | few | TRBV19 | - | TGTGCCAGTAGTGAGGGACCGAACACCGGGGAGCTGTTTTTT | CASSEGPNTGELFF
TRBJ1-1 | many | TRBV29-1 | - | TGCAGCGTTGATTTGGGGGCAGAAGCTTTCTTT | CSVDLGAEAFF
TRBJ2-7 | many | TRBV7-2 | TRBD1 | TGTGCCAGCAGCGTCCTCCGGGACAGCACCTACGAGCAGTACTTC | CASSVLRDSTYEQYF
TRBJ2-1 | - | TRBV11-2 | - | TGTGCCAGCAGCCAAATGACAGACTACAATGAGCAGTTCTTC | CASSQMTDYNEQFF
TRBJ2-5 | many | TRBV5-5 | - | TGTGCCAGCAGCTCCCCTAGGGCCCAAGAGACCCAGTACTTC | CASSSPRAQETQYF
TRBJ1-1 | - | TRBV27 | - | TGTGCCTGCAGTTTAAGCGGCCGCATGAACGCAGATGCTTTCTTT | CACSLSGRMNADAFF
TRBJ2-7 | - | TRBV20-1 | - | TGCAGTGCTAGGGCCAGAAGCTCCTACGAGCAGTACTTC | CSARARSSYEQYF
TRBJ2-7 | many | TRBV7-8 | - | TGTGCCAGCAGCCCCCCAGGCCTTCATTACGAGCAGTACTTC | CASSPPGLHYEQYF
TRBJ1-4 | - | TRBV28 | - | TGTGCCAGCAGTGTCGGTAGGCTACCGAATGAAAAACTGTTTTTT | CASSVGRLPNEKLFF
TRBJ2-7 | - | TRBV20-1 | - | TGCAGTGCTAGTCTGCGGAGCTACGAGCAGTACTTC | CSASLRSYEQYF
TRBJ1-1 | - | TRBV12-3/TRBV12-4 | TRBD1 | TGTGCCAGCAGGGGGGACAGCGTTTACACTGAAGCTTTCTTT | CASRGDSVYTEAFF
TRBJ2-1 | few | TRBV7-6 | TRBD2 | TGTGCCAGCAGCAACCTTCTAGCGGGAGGAGTAGATGAGCAGTTCTTC | CASSNLLAGGVDEQFF
TRBJ2-3 | few | TRBV28 | - | TGTGCCAGCAGCCCCGTGGGCCGCACAGATACGCAGTATTTT | CASSPVGRTDTQYF
TRBJ2-7 | many | TRBV5-1 | - | TGCGCCAGCAGCTTGGAGGGCAGGTACTGGGACGAGCAGTACTTC | CASSLEGRYWDEQYF
TRBJ2-5 | - | TRBV7-9 | TRBD1 | TGTGCCAGCGGCGGAACCGGGACAGGCAAAAAAGAGACCCAGTACTTC | CASGGTGTGKKETQYF
TRBJ2-3 | few | TRBV7-9 | - | TGTGCCAGCAGCTTAGTAGGTATAGGCACAGATACGCAGTATTTT | CASSLVGIGTDTQYF
TRBJ2-3 | many | TRBV9 | - | TGTGCCAGCAGCGTAGAGGGAGCAGATACGCAGTATTTT | CASSVEGADTQYF
TRBJ2-1 | many | TRBV10-2 | TRBD2 | TGCGCCAGCAGTGAGTGGTCCCTAGCGGGTGCCCAGTTCTTC | CASSEWSLAGAQFF
TRBJ2-7 | many | TRBV28 | TRBD2 | TGTGCCAGCAGCCAGAGTAGCGGGAGCTGGTACGAGCAGTACTTC | CASSQSSGSWYEQYF
TRBJ2-3 | - | TRBV4-3 | - | TGCGCCAGCAGCCAAGGTCAATCTGATACGCAGTATTTT | CASSQGQSDTQYF
TRBJ2-7 | - | TRBV4-1 | TRBD2 | TGCGCCAGCAGCCGAGATCTAGCGGGCGCAACCTACGAGCAGTACTTC | CASSRDLAGATYEQYF
TRBJ1-5 | - | TRBV27 | - | TGTGCCAGCAGTTTCGGGCCATCCCGGCCCCAGCATTTT | CASSFGPSRPQHF
TRBJ2-7 | many | TRBV4-3 | - | TGCGCCAGCAGCCAAGGGGCGGCAGGTCTCTACGAGCAGTACTTC | CASSQGAAGLYEQYF
TRBJ1-6 | few | TRBV28 | - | TGTGCCAGCAGTTTAAATGTGGGGAGCTCCTATAATTCACCCCTCCACTTT | CASSLNVGSSYNSPLHF
TRBJ2-7 | - | TRBV11-2 | - | TGTGCCAGCAGCCCCACGTTTGACAGCCACTACGAGCAGTACTTC | CASSPTFDSHYEQYF
TRBJ2-7 | many | TRBV7-9 | TRBD2 | TGTGCCAGCGGCTTGACTAGCGGGAGGCGCTACGAGCAGTACTTC | CASGLTSGRRYEQYF
TRBJ2-2 | many | TRBV29-1 | - | TGCAGCGTTGAAACGGGTCTTACACTCACCGGGGAGCTGTTTTTT | CSVETGLTLTGELFF
TRBJ2-5 | few | TRBV6-2/TRBV6-3 | TRBD1 | TGTGCCAGCAGTTATCGTCCCAACAGGGGAGAGACCCAGTACTTC | CASSYRPNRGETQYF
TRBJ2-7 | many | TRBV28 | - | TGTGCCAGCAACGAACCCCCCGCAGGGGTGGACGAGCAGTACTTC | CASNEPPAGVDEQYF
TRBJ2-7 | many | TRBV5-1 | - | TGCGCCAGCAGCTTGTCCCGGGACTTCTCCTACGAGCAGTACTTC | CASSLSRDFSYEQYF
TRBJ1-4 | few | TRBV4-3 | - | TGCGCCAGCAGCAAGAGGGAAAAACTGTTTTTT | CASSKREKLFF
TRBJ2-7 | many | TRBV7-9 | - | TGTGCCAGCAGGACCGGGGAGAGCTCCTACGAGCAGTACTTC | CASRTGESSYEQYF
TRBJ2-3 | many | TRBV4-2 | - | TGTGCCAGCAGCTCCCGTCCAACATTCACAGATACGCAGTATTTT | CASSSRPTFTDTQYF
TRBJ2-1 | few | TRBV4-1 | - | TGCGCCAGCAGCCAAGTCCCCAGCCCTGAGCAGTTCTTC | CASSQVPSPEQFF
TRBJ1-1 | few | TRBV7-6 | - | TGTGCCAGCAGCGGAGCTGGGTTTATGGAAGCTTTCTTT | CASSGAGFMEAFF
TRBJ2-7 | many | TRBV14 | - | TGTGCCAGCAGCCAAGATTGGGCTAGAATCCACGAGCAGTACTTC | CASSQDWARIHEQYF
TRBJ2-7 | - | TRBV15 | TRBD1 | TGTGCCACCAGCAGCCTTGGACAGGTTGGCGAGCAGTACTTC | CATSSLGQVGEQYF
TRBJ2-3 | - | TRBV19 | - | TGTGCCAGTAGTATCCTTGGGACAGATACGCAGTATTTT | CASSILGTDTQYF
TRBJ2-7 | - | TRBV29-1 | - | TGCAGCGTTGTGGACGTATATTCCTACGAGCAGTACTTC | CSVVDVYSYEQYF
TRBJ2-7 | - | TRBV20-1 | - | TGCAGTGCTAGAGCGCCGGGGTACTCCTACGAGCAGTACTTC | CSARAPGYSYEQYF
TRBJ1-4 | many | TRBV27 | - | TGTGCCAGCAGTTTTTATGGCGGTGAAAAACTGTTTTTT | CASSFYGGEKLFF